Listed here are 30 T cell receptor beta chains from one sample, sequenced in a study of technical replicates of blood from a few donors. Data came from immunoSEQ multiplex PCR; TCRdb stores just in-frame clones and leaves some out. The sample lists about 74,000 clones, 89% occurring once. What was sequenced was T cells isolated from PBMCs. These receptors were taken from a human donor in good health.

This clone was observed a handful of times. The V and J genes are TRBV30 and TRBJ1-5; no clear D. Germline V gene data show CDR1 as GTSNPN and CDR2 as SVGIG (reference sequence). V was clipped by 0 bases and J by 6 bases, with 9 bases between them. The CDR3 loop spans 13 amino acids. The CDR3 protein is CAWSVDKTQPQHF. The CDR3, as DNA: TGTGCCTGGAGTGTAGACAAAACTCAGCCCCAGCATTTT.

The chain employs TRBV6-1 and TRBJ2-3; D might be TRBD2 (6 bases). V was trimmed by 6 bases and J by 5 bases, leaving 18 bases between them. CDR1 is MNHNS, CDR2 SASEGT, per germline. This CDR3 contains 15 residues. Here the CDR3 DNA reads TGTGCCAGCAGGATATGGGGGACTCACCAAGATACGCAGTATTTT. It specifies CASRIWGTHQDTQYF.

The rearrangement joins TRBV6-4 to TRBJ2-1; 8 nucleotides align to TRBD1. V was pared by 0 bases and J by 7 bases, with 2 bases of the junction left unmatched. The CDR3 runs 14 residues. Germline CDR1 and CDR2: MRHNA and SNTAGT. For the CDR3, the DNA is TGTGCCAGCAGTGACTCGAACAGGGGGAATGAGCAGTTCTTC. Translating it yields CASSDSNRGNEQFF.

CDR3 protein: CAAEEGGYGYTF. The DNA for the CDR3 is TGTGCCGCCGAGGAGGGAGGCTATGGCTACACCTTC. The chain combines TRBV10-3 with TRBJ1-2, with D uncertain. The CDR3 loop spans 12 amino acids. V was cut by 11 bases and J by 4 bases, with 14 bases left in between. Germline CDR1 reads ENHRY; CDR2 reads SYGVKD.

This chain links TRBV7-8 with TRBJ1-5; D is unresolved. CDR3 length equals 12 residues. Germline CDR1 is SGHVS and CDR2 is FQNEAQ. V dropped 1 base and J dropped 7 bases, with 5 bases sitting between them. The CDR3 loop is CASSLGVQPQHF. The CDR3 nucleotides are TGTGCCAGCAGCTTAGGCGTGCAGCCCCAGCATTTT.

This chain joins TRBV19 and TRBJ2-2, with 10 bases lining up with TRBD2. With 7 bases clipped from V and 5 bases from J, the junction kept 4 bases outside the gene matches. From germline, CDR1 is LNHDA and CDR2 SQIVND (reference sequence). The CDR3 is 14 amino acids. The DNA for the CDR3 is TGTGCCAGTACCACTAGCGGGATAACCGGGGAGCTGTTTTTT. Its protein is CASTTSGITGELFF. Filled out from reference TRBV19 and TRBJ2-2, the complete variable domain reads DGGITQSPKYLFRKEGQNVTLSCEQNLNHDAMYWYRQDPGQGLRLIYYSQIVNDFQKGDIAEGYSVSREKKESFPLTVTSAQKNPTAFYLCASTTSGITGELFFGEGSRLTVL.

This clone occurred once. The chain links TRBV10-3 to TRBJ2-1, with 9 bases matching TRBD2. Germline trimming cut 7 bases from V and 5 bases from J; bases unmatched to any gene: 3. Germline lookup yields CDR1 ENHRY and CDR2 SYGVKD. This CDR3 spans 13 amino acids. The CDR3 region has the DNA TGTGCCATCACCGGACTAGCGAACAATGAGCAGTTCTTC. Translated: CAITGLANNEQFF.

The chain carries TRBV11-3 and TRBJ2-1, with 8 positions matching TRBD2. Unmatched junction bases numbered 6, after V lost 1 base and J lost 7 bases. There are 15 residues in the CDR3. Germline V gene lookup returns CDR1 SGHNT and CDR2 YENEEA. In DNA form, the CDR3 reads TGTGCCAGCAGCTTAGGAGCGGGAGAACAAAATGAGCAGTTCTTC. This sequence encodes CASSLGAGEQNEQFF.

The CDR3 loop reads CASSLVTTGGLAFF. In DNA form, the CDR3 reads TGCGCCAGCAGCTTGGTAACGACAGGGGGTCTGGCTTTCTTT. The chain combines TRBV5-1 with TRBJ1-1; 9 bases align to TRBD1. J was trimmed by 11 bases and V by 0 bases; bases with no gene match: 8. This CDR3 has 14 amino acids. CDR1 and CDR2 (germline): SGHRS, YFSETQ.

The chain joins TRBV28 to TRBJ2-7; D unclear. Trimming pared 5 bases from V and 0 bases from J, leaving 11 bases between. CDR1 and CDR2 from the germline V gene are MDHEN and SYDVKM. The CDR3 covers 14 residues. The CDR3 region has the DNA TGTGCCAGCAGTGTAACGGGTGCCTCCTACGAGCAGTACTTC. Its translation: CASSVTGASYEQYF.

The chain links TRBV10-3 to TRBJ1-1, with D unresolved. This CDR3 region has 13 residues. Trimming took off 10 bases at V and 0 bases at J, with 12 bases between the two ends. Looked up from germline, CDR1 is ENHRY and CDR2 is SYGVKD. CDR3 sequence (DNA): TGTGCCACCCTGCTGGCAATGAACACTGAAGCTTTCTTT. Translating gives CATLLAMNTEAFF.

The rearrangement links TRBV11-2 to TRBJ2-7; 7 bases fit TRBD2. CDR3 size: 15 residues. The junction had 7 bases not matched to a gene; V was cut back by 5 bases and J by 0 bases. Germline V CDR1 and CDR2: SGHAT, FQNNGV. The CDR3 sequence is CASSTSSGTSYEQYF. CDR3 coding DNA: TGTGCCAGCAGCACCTCCAGCGGGACCTCCTACGAGCAGTACTTC.

The CDR3 protein is CASSQNRDYGYTF. As DNA, the CDR3 is TGTGCCAGCAGCCAAAACAGGGACTATGGCTACACCTTC. This chain connects TRBV7-3 to TRBJ1-2; weak D call: TRBD1 (6 bases). The CDR3 covers 13 residues. Trimming pared 5 bases from V and 3 bases from J, leaving 10 bases between. Germline V gene lookup returns CDR1 SGHTA and CDR2 FQGTGA.

V is TRBV6-1 and J is TRBJ1-5; D gene ambiguous. The V end was cut by 6 bases, the J end by 4 bases, with 10 bases between. CDR3 length: 13 residues. Germline loops: CDR1 MNHNS, CDR2 SASEGT. The chain's CDR3 is CASRITENQPQHF. CDR3 sequence (DNA): TGTGCCAGCAGGATAACAGAAAATCAGCCCCAGCATTTT.

Written as DNA, the CDR3 is TGTGCCAGCAGTGATAGCGGGAGCTACAATGAGCAGTTCTTC. Its translation is CASSDSGSYNEQFF. V usage is TRBV25-1 and J usage is TRBJ2-1; 9 bases align to TRBD2. This CDR3 has 14 residues. The V gene's germline CDR1 is MGHDK and CDR2 SYGVNS. J gave up 3 bases and V 3 bases, and 0 bases lay outside the gene matches. The full variable domain, with the rest looked up from reference TRBV25-1 and TRBJ2-1, is EADIYQTPRYLVIGTGKKITLECSQTMGHDKMYWYQQDPGMELHLIHYSYGVNSTEKGDLSSESTVSRIRTEHFPLTLESARPSHTSQYLCASSDSGSYNEQFFGPGTRLTVL.

V usage is TRBV14 and J usage is TRBJ2-5, with D possibly matching TRBD2 (6 bases). The germline V gene has CDR1 SGHDN and CDR2 FVKESK. The CDR3 loop spans 13 amino acids. V lost 1 base and J lost 5, with 8 bases in between. The CDR3 DNA is TGTGCCAGCAGCCAAGCGGGAGCTGAGACCCAGTACTTC. Translated: CASSQAGAETQYF.

The chain employs TRBV7-6 and TRBJ1-3; D call uncertain. The CDR3 has 17 amino acids. CDR1 SGHVS and CDR2 FNYEAQ come from the germline V gene. Between the trimmed V and J ends, which lost 5 bases and 0 bases, there was a span of 17 bases. The CDR3 reads CASSPAGSSYSGNTIYF. In nucleotides, the CDR3 is TGTGCCAGCAGCCCCGCTGGGAGTTCCTACTCTGGAAACACCATATATTTT.

Here the CDR3 reads CASSLESGGTEAFF. CDR3 bases: TGTGCCAGCAGCTTAGAGTCCGGGGGAACTGAAGCTTTCTTT. V usage is TRBV13 and J usage is TRBJ1-1, with TRBD1 as a possible D gene (5 bases). Germline V gene data show CDR1 as PRHDT and CDR2 as FYEKMQ (reference sequence). There are 14 residues in the CDR3. V lost 1 base and J lost 5, with 11 bases in between. The whole variable domain, remainder taken from reference TRBV13 and TRBJ1-1, is AAGVIQSPRHLIKEKRETATLKCYPIPRHDTVYWYQQGPGQDPQFLISFYEKMQSDKGSIPDRFSAQQFSDYHSELNMSSLELGDSALYFCASSLESGGTEAFFGQGTRLTVV.

V gene TRBV28 combines with J gene TRBJ2-1; D is perhaps TRBD1 (5 bases). The V gene lost 3 bases and the J gene lost 7 bases, with 10 bases spanning the gap. Germline CDR1 reads MDHEN; CDR2 reads SYDVKM. CDR3 length: 13 residues. CDR3: CASSLGLRNEQFF. The CDR3 DNA reads TGTGCCAGCAGTTTGGGGCTGAGGAATGAGCAGTTCTTC.

This sequence joins TRBV6-1 and TRBJ2-7; TRBD2 matches 9 bases. The germline V gene has CDR1 MNHNS and CDR2 SASEGT. The CDR3 consists of 13 residues. V trimming: 6 bases; J trimming: 5 bases; junction bases outside the gene matches: 5. The CDR3 DNA reads as TGTGCCAGCAGGGGACTAGCTCCCCACGAGCAGTACTTC. It specifies CASRGLAPHEQYF.

This chain links TRBV11-3 with TRBJ1-1; D is undetermined. V was trimmed by 0 bases and J by 3 bases, leaving 5 bases between them. Germline V gives CDR1 SGHNT, CDR2 YENEEA. This CDR3 spans 13 amino acids. The CDR3 DNA reads as TGTGCCAGCAGCTTAGATCGGGACACTGAAGCTTTCTTT. Residues: CASSLDRDTEAFF.

The CDR3 region is CASSNAGAYNEQFF. CDR3 DNA: TGTGCCAGCAGTAACGCCGGGGCCTACAATGAGCAGTTCTTC. The chain joins TRBV7-7 to TRBJ2-1, with D perhaps matching TRBD2 (5 bases). Trimming took 6 bases from V and 2 from J, leaving 11 bases between them. This CDR3 has 14 residues. The V gene's germline CDR1 is SSHAT and CDR2 FNYEAQ (reference sequence).

The chain links TRBV10-3 to TRBJ2-7; 7 positions match TRBD1. CDR1 is ENHRY, CDR2 SYGVKD, per germline. The junction had 8 bases not matched to a gene; V was cut back by 6 bases and J by 6 bases. The CDR3 is 13 residues long. CDR3 sequence: CAIRSDRAGEQYF. The CDR3 nucleotides read TGTGCCATCAGGTCCGACAGGGCGGGCGAGCAGTACTTC.

With respect to this clone: A junction end diverges from the germline sequence, so it may reflect a read error. The chain joins TRBV7-7 to TRBJ2-7; TRBD2 matches 14 bases. The CDR3 consists of 15 residues. Germline values: CDR1 SSHAT, CDR2 FNYEAQ (reference sequence). CDR3 protein: CASSEGTSGSDRQYF. The CDR3 DNA is TGTGCTAGCAGCGAGGGGACTAGCGGGAGTGATCGGCAGTACTTC.

This clone occurred once. The chain uses TRBV12-5 and TRBJ2-5; 7 bases match TRBD2. The CDR3 consists of 12 residues. Germline V lookup: CDR1 LGHNT, CDR2 FRNRAP. V lost 9 bases to trimming and J lost 5 bases; unmatched junction nucleotides: 6. The CDR3 protein is CASAHGGETQYF. The CDR3, as DNA: TGTGCTAGCGCCCACGGGGGGGAGACCCAGTACTTC.

The rearrangement uses TRBV4-2 and TRBJ2-7; 7 bases line up with TRBD2. Germline-derived CDR1 and CDR2 are LGHNA and YNFKEQ. The CDR3 has 14 amino acids. Unmatched junction bases numbered 7, after V lost 2 bases and J lost 6 bases. The CDR3: CASSQYREVGEQYF. Here the CDR3 DNA reads TGTGCCAGCAGCCAATATCGGGAGGTTGGCGAGCAGTACTTC.

This chain connects TRBV6-1 to TRBJ1-4; possibly TRBD1 for D (6 bases). Germline lookup yields CDR1 MNHNS and CDR2 SASEGT. Deletions cut 2 bases from V and 7 bases from J, with 14 bases between. The CDR3 loop spans 15 amino acids. CDR3 sequence reads: CASSETQGIGEKLFF. CDR3 bases: TGTGCCAGCAGTGAAACCCAGGGGATCGGTGAAAAACTGTTTTTT.

The chain is built from TRBV4-2 and TRBJ1-1, with D uncertain. CDR1 is LGHNA, CDR2 YNFKEQ, per germline. Between the trimmed V and J ends, which lost 1 base and 4 bases, there was a span of 19 bases. This CDR3 is 17 amino acids long. CDR3 coding DNA: TGTGCCAGCAGCCAAGGTGAGCCGGGAGATTGGGGCACTGAAGCTTTCTTT. It is translated as CASSQGEPGDWGTEAFF.

The rearrangement uses TRBV7-9 and TRBJ1-2, with 8 bases matching TRBD1. The germline V gene encodes CDR1 SEHNR and CDR2 FQNEAQ (reference sequence). This CDR3 has 14 amino acids. V trimming: 0 bases; J trimming: 7 bases; junction bases outside the gene matches: 4. CDR3 sequence reads: CASSLADRGAGYTF. The CDR3 region has the DNA TGTGCCAGCAGCTTAGCAGACAGGGGAGCTGGCTACACCTTC.

The V and J genes are TRBV7-2 and TRBJ2-4; a weak D match, TRBD2 (6 bases). The CDR3 loop spans 16 amino acids. The V end was cut by 2 bases, the J end by 5 bases, with 16 bases between. CDR1 is SGHTA, CDR2 FQGNSA, per germline. The DNA of the CDR3 is TGTGCCAGCAGCTTATCTCGGGAGTATCTGGAAAACATTCAGTACTTC. The encoded protein is CASSLSREYLENIQYF.